This note documents a single T cell receptor beta chain sequence. Between the trimmed V and J ends, which lost 3 bases and 8 bases, there was a span of 12 bases. Germline assignment: CDR1 KGHDR and CDR2 SFDVKD. This CDR3 region has 13 residues. Donation came from healthy Caucasian individuals in Russia who were aged about 6 to 100. The data were obtained in a study of blood T cells in healthy people across ages. Alongside a J-beta primer mix, a sample-barcoded 5' primer served in a second PCR lasting about 7 to 11 cycles. Each single sample gave us at least 2.5 million CDR3-containing paired-end reads. In TCRdb, the 5' RACE reads were re-called with MiXCR into one record per CDR3 protein. The sample has some 1.1 million distinct CDR3 sequences; under 40% are singletons.

The sequence derives from a man younger than 30 in good health. The specimen sequenced was blood. V gene TRBV24-1 combines with J gene TRBJ1-1, with a tentative D call TRBD1 (6 bases). CDR3 nucleotides: TGTGCCACCAGTGATGCAAGGGACATCGAAGCTTTCTTT. As protein: CATSDARDIEAFF.